The 13 T cell receptor beta chains listed next were all sequenced from one sample in a study of blood T cell repertoires in COVID-19. This table comes from immunoSEQ multiplex PCR, and its TCRdb copy is limited to in-frame clones, with some not included. The top ten hold 3% to 4.5% of the sample, which has 90,000 to 130,000 clones, 76% seen once. Sequenced sample: peripheral blood. These receptors were obtained from a woman of 80 years or more with acute or convalescent COVID-19.

The genes are TRBV2 and TRBJ1-5, with D perhaps matching TRBD1 (6 bases). The CDR3 sequence is 14 residues long. Germline CDR1 is SNHLY and CDR2 is FYNNEI. V shed 5 bases and J shed 3 bases, with 11 bases lying between them. For the CDR3, the DNA is TGTGCCAGCAGTCCCAGGGGATTCAATCAGCCCCAGCATTTT. It yields the protein CASSPRGFNQPQHF.

This clone was recorded only once. This chain joins TRBV27 and TRBJ2-3; maybe TRBD1 (5 bases). CDR3 length: 13 amino acids. Germline-derived CDR1 and CDR2 are MNHEY and SMNVEV (reference sequence). The V and J ends lost 2 bases and 4 bases respectively, with 7 bases between them. This CDR3 reads CASSLTGADTQYF. CDR3 nucleotide sequence: TGTGCCAGCAGTTTAACAGGAGCAGATACGCAGTATTTT.

The CDR3 protein is CASGLVYTDTQYF. CDR3 nucleotides: TGTGCTAGTGGTTTGGTATACACAGATACGCAGTATTTT. The gene calls are TRBV12-5 and TRBJ2-3; D is unclear. The germline V and J ends were trimmed by 0 bases and 2 bases, with 3 bases remaining between them. The CDR3 is 13 amino acids. Germline values: CDR1 LGHNT, CDR2 FRNRAP.

The genes are TRBV27 and TRBJ2-1; D might be TRBD1 (8 bases). Germline V lookup: CDR1 MNHEY, CDR2 SMNVEV (reference sequence). The ends were cut back, 5 bases at V and 7 bases at J, with 21 bases in the middle. The CDR3 contains 16 residues. CDR3 DNA sequence: TGTGCCAGCAGTAAAGGGGGGGGACAGGCGAGGAATGAGCAGTTCTTC. Translated: CASSKGGGQARNEQFF.

The rearrangement joins TRBV7-8 to TRBJ2-3, with 9 bases fitting TRBD2. Germline trimming cut 7 bases from V and 8 bases from J; bases unmatched to any gene: 22. The CDR3 contains 18 residues. Germline CDR1 reads SGHVS; CDR2 reads FQNEAQ. Here the CDR3 DNA reads TGTGCCAGCAATTGGGGCCGTTTGGGCGGGGGGGCCCACGGTACGCAGTATTTT. This sequence encodes CASNWGRLGGGAHGTQYF. Drawing the rest from reference TRBV7-8 and TRBJ2-3, the complete variable domain is GAGVSQSPRYKVAKRGQDVALRCDPISGHVSLFWYQQALGQGPEFLTYFQNEAQLDKSGLPSDRFFAERPEGSVSTLKIQRTQQEDSAVYLCASNWGRLGGGAHGTQYFGPGTRLTVL.

The V gene is TRBV5-6, the J gene TRBJ1-6; no firm D call. Germline V gene lookup returns CDR1 SGHDT and CDR2 YYEEEE. This CDR3 has 13 residues. V lost 7 bases to trimming and J lost 8 bases, with 13 bases between them. In DNA, the CDR3 is TGTGCCAGCCACAATATGGGCGATTCACCCCTCCACTTT. Amino acids: CASHNMGDSPLHF.

The genes are TRBV4-2 and TRBJ2-3; 13 bases are shared with TRBD2. There are 15 residues in the CDR3. CDR1 and CDR2 from the germline V gene are LGHNA and YNFKEQ. J lost 10 bases, V lost 1 base, and 5 bases had no gene match. CDR3 bases: TGTGCCAGCAGCCAAGGGACTAGCGGGGGCTCCGCGCAGTATTTT. Its translation: CASSQGTSGGSAQYF.

About this clone: Distinct nucleotide sequences in the sample also encode this CDR3. The gene calls are TRBV27 and TRBJ2-7, with D unclear. Germline V CDR1 and CDR2: MNHEY, SMNVEV (reference sequence). The CDR3 is 14 residues long. V was pared by 0 bases and J by 2 bases, with 8 bases between. CDR3 DNA sequence: TGTGCCAGCAGTTTATCCAGAGACACCTACGAGCAGTACTTC. This codes for CASSLSRDTYEQYF.

About this clone itself: Within the sample, other DNA sequences also encode this same CDR3. Written as DNA, the CDR3 is TGTGCCAGCAGCCCAGGACAGGGAAACACTGAAGCTTTCTTT. This translates into CASSPGQGNTEAFF. This chain joins TRBV28 and TRBJ1-1; 8 bases are shared with TRBD1. This CDR3 spans 14 amino acids. J gave up 2 bases and V 6 bases, and 5 bases lay outside the gene matches. Germline CDR1 is MDHEN and CDR2 is SYDVKM.

Judged by abundance, this clone is medium-sized. The chain has TRBV11-2 and TRBJ1-2; TRBD1 matches at 10 bases. The junction had 5 bases not matched to a gene; V was cut back by 4 bases and J by 6 bases. The CDR3 runs 14 residues. Looked up from germline, CDR1 is SGHAT and CDR2 is FQNNGV. The CDR3 nucleotides read TGTGCCAGCAGCTCCCCGGGGACAGGGGATGGCTACACCTTC. Translating it yields CASSSPGTGDGYTF.

The J gene is TRBJ2-5, the V gene TRBV15; 16 bases map to TRBD2. Germline loops: CDR1 LNHNV, CDR2 YYDKDF (reference sequence). Trimming cost V 5 bases and J 5 bases; bases outside gene matches: 11. There are 18 residues in the CDR3. The CDR3 is CATSARTGLAGGGETQYF. The CDR3 DNA follows: TGTGCCACCAGCGCCCGAACGGGACTAGCGGGAGGGGGGGAGACCCAGTACTTC.

This clone was counted only a few times. In DNA, the CDR3 is TGTGCCAGCAGCTCTCGGGTAGCGGGAGTGGGGGATACGCAGTATTTT. It encodes CASSSRVAGVGDTQYF. This chain uses TRBV7-6 with TRBJ2-3; 9 nucleotides line up with TRBD2. The germline gives CDR1 SGHVS, CDR2 FNYEAQ. The junction had 11 bases not matched to a gene; V was cut back by 4 bases and J by 6 bases. The CDR3 consists of 16 residues.

This chain connects TRBV28 to TRBJ2-7; 8 positions match TRBD1. The ends lost 5 bases at V and 9 bases at J; junction bases unmatched: 18. The length of the CDR3 is 16 residues. CDR1 is MDHEN, CDR2 SYDVKM, per germline. In DNA form, the CDR3 reads TGTGCCAGCAGTGGGGCGAATCGGCAGGGGGCTGCAGGGCAGTACTTC. It translates to CASSGANRQGAAGQYF.